This T cell receptor beta chain was found in a study of blood T cell repertoires in COVID-19. Across the study: From T cells, B-cell-depleted T cells, or PBMCs came the material, which was cDNA or gDNA.

Per the original methods: By means of reference gene primer amplification, nucleated cell counts were estimated. Assay used: immunoSEQ multiplex PCR; TCRdb lists only in-frame clones, some missing. Clone size and the V and J calls come from that table; the DNA yielded D and trimming. The table shows roughly 380,000 clones, with approximately 81% occurring only once. Germline CDR1 is MDHEN and CDR2 is SYDVKM. The CDR3 is 14 amino acids. Trimming pared 6 bases from V and 5 bases from J, leaving 16 bases between. The sequencing sample was made of peripheral blood. This TCR was recovered from a woman aged 18-30 years with acute or convalescent COVID-19. V usage is TRBV28 and J usage is TRBJ1-1; D not resolved. The CDR3 sequence: CASRSRTRRTEAFF. CDR3 DNA sequence: TGTGCCAGCAGATCGCGGACGAGGAGGACTGAAGCTTTCTTT.